These T cell receptor beta chains were read from a single sample in a study of blood T cell repertoires in COVID-19. Clones were sequenced by immunoSEQ multiplex PCR, and TCRdb holds only the in-frame ones, with some missing. This sample has about 270,000 clones; 75% to 95% occur once, and the top ten carry approximately 2.9%. Sequenced input: PBMCs or T cells enriched from blood (not recorded which). The source is a man aged 35-49 years who had been exposed to COVID-19. Each CDR3 is given with its conserved first and last residue. A D gene is named only where the DNA matches it firmly.

cdr3_aa d_call j_call v_call
CATSDFQTQYF - TRBJ2-5 TRBV24-1
CASSSRDRGSYEQYF TRBD1 TRBJ2-7 TRBV2
CASSQDRVSNQPQHF - TRBJ1-5 TRBV4-1
CASRSVATF - TRBJ1-2 TRBV7-9
CASSLGEYEQYF - TRBJ2-7 TRBV28
CASSPPLMRETQYF - TRBJ2-5 TRBV7-9
CASSPEQPSGYGYTF - TRBJ1-2 TRBV5-1
CASSVGQSYSGNTIYF - TRBJ1-3 TRBV2
CASSVGRLTGELFF - TRBJ2-2 TRBV9
CASSLRGYEKLFF - TRBJ1-4 TRBV5-1
CASSLLQTQPTLMNTEAFF - TRBJ1-1 TRBV7-8
CASSHRGFPHEQYF TRBD1 TRBJ2-7 TRBV3-1/TRBV3-2
CAGQESSGANVLTF - TRBJ2-6 TRBV5-3
CASSLAQGQPQHF - TRBJ1-5 TRBV5-6
CASSDGQALYTDTQYF TRBD1 TRBJ2-3 TRBV7-9
CASSWLNTEAFF - TRBJ1-1 TRBV11-2
CASSQERNGVYEQYF - TRBJ2-7 TRBV4-3
CASSAGTGGDYEQYF TRBD1 TRBJ2-7 TRBV5-4
CASSESYREENEKLFF - TRBJ1-4 TRBV2
CASSSYRSSYNEQFF - TRBJ2-1 TRBV7-2
CASSIAPIQGSGYTF - TRBJ1-2 TRBV19
CASSPGTGQGEKLFF TRBD1 TRBJ1-4 TRBV7-9
CASSLSAAARSPLHF - TRBJ1-6 TRBV5-1
CASSPLGLVTDTQYF TRBD2 TRBJ2-3 TRBV3-1/TRBV3-2
CASSPLTSAPKFGEQFF TRBD2 TRBJ2-1 TRBV5-4
CASSLVSGRVGELFF TRBD2 TRBJ2-2 TRBV5-4
CASSISGNEQFF - TRBJ2-1 TRBV9
CASRISDITGELFF - TRBJ2-2 TRBV19
CASSLGGGDGYTF TRBD1 TRBJ1-2 TRBV5-4
CAWSTPRDNHSGNTIYF - TRBJ1-3 TRBV30
CASSLGTGAYEQYF TRBD1 TRBJ2-7 TRBV5-6
CASSLLGGGPNEKLFF - TRBJ1-4 TRBV28
CASSRTGGNQPQHF TRBD1 TRBJ1-5 TRBV27
CALGTDNQPQHF TRBD1 TRBJ1-5 TRBV10-3
CASSARLAGESTGELFF TRBD2 TRBJ2-2 TRBV9
CASGFGQGGYGYTF TRBD1 TRBJ1-2 TRBV12-5
CASSLASANTGELFF - TRBJ2-2 TRBV5-4
CASSLTGTGVYGYTF TRBD1 TRBJ1-2 TRBV28
CASSPGTMMNTEAFF - TRBJ1-1 TRBV5-1
CSVSYRSSGNEQFF - TRBJ2-1 TRBV29-1
CASRKRGRYKNIQYF - TRBJ2-4 TRBV21-1
CASRETGAAGQPQHF TRBD1 TRBJ1-5 TRBV28
CASSQGGTSGYNEQFF TRBD2 TRBJ2-1 TRBV4-1
CASSSTGFEAFF TRBD1 TRBJ1-1 TRBV5-1
CASSYSNSGTDTQYF - TRBJ2-3 TRBV6-5